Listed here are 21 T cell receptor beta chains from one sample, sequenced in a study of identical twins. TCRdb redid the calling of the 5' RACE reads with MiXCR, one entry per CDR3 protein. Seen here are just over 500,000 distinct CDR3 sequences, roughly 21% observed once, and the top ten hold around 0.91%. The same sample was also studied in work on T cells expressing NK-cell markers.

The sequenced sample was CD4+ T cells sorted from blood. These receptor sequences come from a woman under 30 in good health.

The CDR3 DNA follows: TGCAGCGCTCAGGGTCTAGCGGGAGGGGCGTCCTACAATGAGCAGTTCTTC. It is translated as CSAQGLAGGASYNEQFF. The chain links TRBV29-1 to TRBJ2-1; TRBD2 aligns across 12 bases. This CDR3 spans 17 amino acids. J gave up 1 base and V 7 bases, and 11 bases lay outside the gene matches. CDR1 is SQVTM, CDR2 ANQGSEA, per germline.

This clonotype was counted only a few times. Written as DNA, the CDR3 is TGTGCCAGCAGCTTAGTCCCAGACGACACCTACGAGCAGTACTTC. Translating gives CASSLVPDDTYEQYF. The chain recombines TRBV7-2 with TRBJ2-7; D unresolved. Germline CDR1 SGHTA, CDR2 FQGNSA. Trimming stripped 1 base from V and 2 bases from J, with 12 bases between. The CDR3 has 15 residues.

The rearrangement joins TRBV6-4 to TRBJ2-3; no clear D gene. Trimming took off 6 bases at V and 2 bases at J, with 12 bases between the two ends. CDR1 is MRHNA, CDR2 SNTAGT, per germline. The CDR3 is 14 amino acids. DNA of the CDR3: TGTGCCAGCAGCCAGCGCGGAAACACAGATACGCAGTATTTT. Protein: CASSQRGNTDTQYF.

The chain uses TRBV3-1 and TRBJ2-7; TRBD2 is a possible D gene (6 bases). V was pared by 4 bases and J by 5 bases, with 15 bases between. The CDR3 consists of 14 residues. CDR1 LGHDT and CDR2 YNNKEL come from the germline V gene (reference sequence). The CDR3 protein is CASSRRSGTDEQYF. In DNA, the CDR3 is TGTGCCAGCAGCCGTAGATCCGGGACTGACGAGCAGTACTTC.

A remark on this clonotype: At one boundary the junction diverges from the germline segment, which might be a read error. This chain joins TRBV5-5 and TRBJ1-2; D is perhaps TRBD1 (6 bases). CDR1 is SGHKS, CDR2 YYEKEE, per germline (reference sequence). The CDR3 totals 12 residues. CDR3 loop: CVSSRQDYGYTF. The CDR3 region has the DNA TGTGTCAGCAGCCGACAGGATTATGGCTACACCTTC.

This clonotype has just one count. The CDR3 coding sequence is TGCAGTGCTAGGACCCAGGGGGCGCGGTCGAACGGGGAGCTGTTTTTT. Amino acid sequence: CSARTQGARSNGELFF. The chain has TRBV20-1 and TRBJ2-2; 8 bases are a match to TRBD1. Trimming removed 3 bases from V and 7 bases from J; junction bases left unmatched: 13. The length of the CDR3 is 16 residues. Germline-derived CDR1 and CDR2 are DFQATT and SNEGSKA (reference sequence).

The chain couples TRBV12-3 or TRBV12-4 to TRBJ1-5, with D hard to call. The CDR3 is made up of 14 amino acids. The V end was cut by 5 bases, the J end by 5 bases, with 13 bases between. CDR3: CASSPEGGHQPQHF. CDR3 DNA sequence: TGTGCCAGCAGTCCCGAGGGTGGCCATCAGCCCCAGCATTTT.

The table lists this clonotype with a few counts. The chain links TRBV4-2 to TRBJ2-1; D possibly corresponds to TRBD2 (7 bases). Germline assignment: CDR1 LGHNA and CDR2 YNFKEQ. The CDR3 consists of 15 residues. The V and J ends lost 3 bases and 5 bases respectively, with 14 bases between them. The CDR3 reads CASSQELRGHNEQFF. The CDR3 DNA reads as TGTGCCAGCAGCCAGGAATTGCGGGGGCACAATGAGCAGTTCTTC.

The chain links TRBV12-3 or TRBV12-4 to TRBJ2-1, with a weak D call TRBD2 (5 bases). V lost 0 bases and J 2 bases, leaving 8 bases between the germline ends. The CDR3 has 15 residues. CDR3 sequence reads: CASSLARVTYNEQFF. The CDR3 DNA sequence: TGTGCCAGCAGTTTAGCGAGGGTGACCTACAATGAGCAGTTCTTC.

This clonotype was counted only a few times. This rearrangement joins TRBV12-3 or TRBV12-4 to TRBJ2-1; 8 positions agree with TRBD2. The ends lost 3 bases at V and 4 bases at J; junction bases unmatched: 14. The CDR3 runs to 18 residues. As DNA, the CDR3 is TGTGCCAGCAGTTTGACTGGACTAGCAAGAGGTCCATACAATGAGCAGTTCTTC. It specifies CASSLTGLARGPYNEQFF.

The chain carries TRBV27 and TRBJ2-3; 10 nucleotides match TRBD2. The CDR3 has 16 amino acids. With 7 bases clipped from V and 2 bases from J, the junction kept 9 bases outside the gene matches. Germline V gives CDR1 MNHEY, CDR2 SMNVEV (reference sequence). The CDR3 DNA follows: TGTGCCAGCAAGCAGCGGGAGGGTCTGATCACAGATACGCAGTATTTT. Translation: CASKQREGLITDTQYF.

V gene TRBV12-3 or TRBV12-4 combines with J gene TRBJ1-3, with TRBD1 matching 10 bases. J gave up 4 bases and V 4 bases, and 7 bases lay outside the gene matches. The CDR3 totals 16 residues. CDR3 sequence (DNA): TGTGCCAGCAGTTCTCTGGACAGGGGGACGGGAAACACCATATATTTT. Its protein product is CASSSLDRGTGNTIYF.

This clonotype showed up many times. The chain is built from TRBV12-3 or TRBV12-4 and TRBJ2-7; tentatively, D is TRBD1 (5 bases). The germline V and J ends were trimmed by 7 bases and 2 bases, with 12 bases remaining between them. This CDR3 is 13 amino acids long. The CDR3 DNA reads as TGTGCCAGCATAGGGGTTCGGACCTACGAGCAGTACTTC. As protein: CASIGVRTYEQYF.

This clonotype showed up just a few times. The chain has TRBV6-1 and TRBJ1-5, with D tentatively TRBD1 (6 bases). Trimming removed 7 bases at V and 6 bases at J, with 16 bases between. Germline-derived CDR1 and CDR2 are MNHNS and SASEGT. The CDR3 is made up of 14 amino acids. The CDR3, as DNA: TGTGCCAGCAATACGGGGGGGGCTGGTCAGCCCCAGCATTTT. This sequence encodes CASNTGGAGQPQHF.

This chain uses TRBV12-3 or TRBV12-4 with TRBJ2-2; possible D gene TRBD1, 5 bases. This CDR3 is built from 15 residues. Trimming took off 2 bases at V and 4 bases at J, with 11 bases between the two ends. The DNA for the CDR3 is TGTGCCAGCAGTTTACCCAGGCAGGGCACCGGGGAGCTGTTTTTT. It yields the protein CASSLPRQGTGELFF.

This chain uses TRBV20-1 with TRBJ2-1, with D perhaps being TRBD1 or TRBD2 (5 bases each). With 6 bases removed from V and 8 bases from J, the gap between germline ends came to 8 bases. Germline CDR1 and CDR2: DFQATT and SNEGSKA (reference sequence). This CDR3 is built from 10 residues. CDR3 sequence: CSALGDEQFF. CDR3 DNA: TGCAGTGCCCTGGGGGATGAGCAGTTCTTC.

The chain's CDR3 is CASGLGQPQHF. CDR3 nucleotide sequence: TGTGCCAGCGGGTTAGGGCAGCCCCAGCATTTT. V usage is TRBV6-1 and J usage is TRBJ1-5, with unresolved D. Germline CDR1 MNHNS, CDR2 SASEGT. Deletions cut 8 bases from V and 7 bases from J, with 9 bases between. The CDR3 is 11 amino acids.

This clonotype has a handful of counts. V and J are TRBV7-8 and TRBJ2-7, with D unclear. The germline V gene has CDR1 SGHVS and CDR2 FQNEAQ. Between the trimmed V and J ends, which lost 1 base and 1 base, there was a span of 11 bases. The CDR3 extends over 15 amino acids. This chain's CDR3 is CASSLESNPSYEQYF. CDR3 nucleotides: TGTGCCAGCAGCTTAGAGTCCAACCCTTCCTACGAGCAGTACTTC.

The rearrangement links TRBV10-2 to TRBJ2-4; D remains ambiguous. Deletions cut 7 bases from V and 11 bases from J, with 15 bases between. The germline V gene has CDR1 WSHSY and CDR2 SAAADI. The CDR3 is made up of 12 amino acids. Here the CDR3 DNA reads TGCGCCAGCAATCAAGGACGAGGCGTTCAGTACTTC. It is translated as CASNQGRGVQYF.

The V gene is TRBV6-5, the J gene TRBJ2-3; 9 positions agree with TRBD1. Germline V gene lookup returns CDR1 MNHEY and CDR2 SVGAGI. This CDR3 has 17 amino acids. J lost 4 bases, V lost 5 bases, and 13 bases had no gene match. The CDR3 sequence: CASSHHPRDRAADTQYF. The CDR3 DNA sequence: TGTGCCAGCAGTCACCACCCCCGGGACAGGGCCGCAGATACGCAGTATTTT.

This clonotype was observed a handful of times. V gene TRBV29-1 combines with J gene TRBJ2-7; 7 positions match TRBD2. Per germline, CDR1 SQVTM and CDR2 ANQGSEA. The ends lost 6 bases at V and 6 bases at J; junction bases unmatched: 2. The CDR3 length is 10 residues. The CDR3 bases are TGCAGCGTGGCTAGCGGCGAGCAGTACTTC. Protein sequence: CSVASGEQYF.